Listed here are 8 T cell receptor beta chains from one sample, sequenced in a study of blood T cell repertoires in COVID-19. Libraries were prepared by immunoSEQ multiplex PCR; TCRdb keeps only in-frame clonotypes and omits some of them. The sample lists over 110,000 clones, less than 80% seen once, with around 4% in the top ten. The sample taken for sequencing was peripheral blood. The origin of the receptors is a man in his 60s with acute or convalescent COVID-19.

This clone was observed a handful of times. The chain joins TRBV28 to TRBJ1-6; TRBD1 is a possible D gene (6 bases). V was shortened by 2 bases and J by 0 bases, with 14 bases between the two germline ends. This CDR3 has 18 amino acids. Germline CDR1 MDHEN, CDR2 SYDVKM. CDR3 sequence: CASSLEVRGSSYNSPLHF. In nucleotides, the CDR3 is TGTGCCAGCAGTTTAGAAGTAAGGGGGAGCTCCTATAATTCACCCCTCCACTTT.

This clone was counted a single time. The CDR3 reads CASSITGEGYTF. CDR3 DNA sequence: TGTGCCAGCAGCATAACAGGGGAAGGCTACACCTTC. The rearrangement links TRBV5-5 to TRBJ1-2; the match to TRBD1 covers 7 bases. This CDR3 is built from 12 residues. Germline CDR1 and CDR2: SGHKS and YYEKEE (reference sequence). V dropped 4 bases and J dropped 8; count of bases not matched to a gene: 5.

The chain has TRBV7-9 and TRBJ2-2, with 11 bases that match TRBD2. Germline CDR1 and CDR2: SEHNR and FQNEAQ (reference sequence). The length of the CDR3 is 18 residues. Trimming took 4 bases from V and 6 from J; bases not matched to a gene: 13. CDR3: CASSSRTSGLEFSGELFF. As DNA, the CDR3 is TGTGCCAGCAGCTCACGGACTAGCGGGTTAGAATTCTCCGGGGAGCTGTTTTTT.

V and J are TRBV6-5 and TRBJ2-7; 7 positions match TRBD1. The CDR3 is made up of 15 amino acids. Germline CDR1 is MNHEY and CDR2 is SVGAGI. Trimming at V came to 5 bases and at J to 6 bases, leaving 13 bases not matched to a gene. CDR3 DNA sequence: TGTGCCAGCAGTAGGGAGACAGGGTATGTCGTCGAGCAGTACTTC. Translating it yields CASSRETGYVVEQYF.

This chain's CDR3 is CASSLTSHEQYF. The DNA for the CDR3 is TGTGCCAGCAGCTTAACTTCCCACGAGCAGTACTTC. The chain employs TRBV7-2 and TRBJ2-7; D call uncertain. Trimming took off 2 bases at V and 5 bases at J, with 7 bases between the two ends. This CDR3 spans 12 amino acids. Germline V gene sequence: CDR1 SGHTA, CDR2 FQGNSA.

The chain links TRBV3-1 (or the pseudogene TRBV3-2) to TRBJ2-3; the D gene is possibly TRBD1 (6 bases). This CDR3 is built from 13 residues. Germline V gene lookup returns CDR1 LGHDT and CDR2 YNNKEL (reference sequence). Trimming shortened V by 8 bases and J by 3 bases, and 12 bases separated the two germline ends. CDR3 loop: CASGVRGTDTQYF. In DNA form, the CDR3 reads TGTGCCAGCGGGGTCAGGGGTACAGATACGCAGTATTTT.

The chain has TRBV5-1 and TRBJ1-1, with no clear D. With 5 bases removed from V and 0 bases from J, the gap between germline ends came to 8 bases. The CDR3 sequence is 13 residues long. Germline-derived CDR1 and CDR2 are SGHRS and YFSETQ. CDR3 DNA: TGCGCCAGCAGTGTGGCGGTGAACACTGAAGCTTTCTTT. It encodes CASSVAVNTEAFF.

The chain has TRBV28 and TRBJ1-2, with no clear D. Germline assignment: CDR1 MDHEN and CDR2 SYDVKM. CDR3 length equals 11 residues. Trimming stripped 4 bases from V and 7 bases from J, with 7 bases between. The CDR3 coding sequence is TGTGCCAGCAGTTCGGCAGGTGGCTACACCTTC. Its translation: CASSSAGGYTF.